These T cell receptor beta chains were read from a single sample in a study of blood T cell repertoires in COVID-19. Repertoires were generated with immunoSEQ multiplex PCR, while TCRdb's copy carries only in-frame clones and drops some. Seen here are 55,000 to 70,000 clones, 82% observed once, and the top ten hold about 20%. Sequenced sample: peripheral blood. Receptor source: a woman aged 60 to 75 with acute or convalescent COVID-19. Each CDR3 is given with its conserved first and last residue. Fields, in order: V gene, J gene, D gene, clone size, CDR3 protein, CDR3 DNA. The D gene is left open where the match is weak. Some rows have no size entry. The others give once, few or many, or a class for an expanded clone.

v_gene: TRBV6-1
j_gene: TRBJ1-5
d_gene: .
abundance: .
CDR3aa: CASSEATGSIKYGQPQHF
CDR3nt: TGTGCCAGCAGTGAAGCCACAGGGTCGATTAAATACGGTCAGCCCCAGCATTTT

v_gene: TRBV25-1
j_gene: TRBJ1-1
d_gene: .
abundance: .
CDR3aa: CASSERGITEAFF
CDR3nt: TGTGCCAGCAGTGAAAGGGGGATTACTGAAGCTTTCTTT

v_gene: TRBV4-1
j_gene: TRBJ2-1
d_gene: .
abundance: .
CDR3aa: CASSRGDRKQFF
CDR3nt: TGCGCCAGCAGCCGAGGAGACAGGAAACAGTTCTTC

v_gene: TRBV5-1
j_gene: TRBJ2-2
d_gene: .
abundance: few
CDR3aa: CASSLTGPMNTGELFF
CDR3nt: TGCGCCAGCAGCTTGACAGGGCCTATGAACACCGGGGAGCTGTTTTTT

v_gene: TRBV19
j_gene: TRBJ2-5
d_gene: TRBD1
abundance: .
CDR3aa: CASSMGQGREQYF
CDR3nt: TGTGCCAGTAGTATGGGACAGGGGCGAGAGCAGTACTTC

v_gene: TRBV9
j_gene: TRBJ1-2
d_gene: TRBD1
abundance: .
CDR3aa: CASSVDNRGYGYTF
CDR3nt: TGTGCCAGCAGCGTAGACAACAGGGGCTATGGCTACACCTTC

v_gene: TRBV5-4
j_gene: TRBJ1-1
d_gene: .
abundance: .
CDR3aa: CASSLGGRNTEAFF
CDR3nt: TGTGCCAGCAGCTTGGGGGGGCGGAACACTGAAGCTTTCTTT

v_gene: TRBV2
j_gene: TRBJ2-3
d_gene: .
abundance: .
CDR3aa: CASSVEAPSTDTQYF
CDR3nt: TGTGCCAGCAGTGTGGAGGCACCTAGCACAGATACGCAGTATTTT

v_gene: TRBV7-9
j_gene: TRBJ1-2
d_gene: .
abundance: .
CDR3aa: CASSSGEYGYTF
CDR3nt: TGTGCCAGCAGTTCCGGGGAGTATGGCTACACCTTC

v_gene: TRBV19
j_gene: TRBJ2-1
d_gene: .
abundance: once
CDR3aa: CASSIVRNNEQFF
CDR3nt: TGTGCCAGTAGTATCGTCAGAAACAATGAGCAGTTCTTC

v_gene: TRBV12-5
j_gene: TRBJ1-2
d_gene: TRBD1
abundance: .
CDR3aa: CASGTHRDRERYGYTF
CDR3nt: TGTGCTAGTGGAACTCACCGGGACAGGGAGCGCTATGGCTACACCTTC

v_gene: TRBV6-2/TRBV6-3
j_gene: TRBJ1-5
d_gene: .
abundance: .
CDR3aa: CASSLDRLDQPQHF
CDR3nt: TGTGCCAGCAGTTTGGACAGATTGGATCAGCCCCAGCATTTT

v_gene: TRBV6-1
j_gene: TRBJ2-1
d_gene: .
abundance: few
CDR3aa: CASSEQGSYNEQFF
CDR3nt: TGTGCCAGCAGTGAGCAGGGCTCCTACAATGAGCAGTTCTTC

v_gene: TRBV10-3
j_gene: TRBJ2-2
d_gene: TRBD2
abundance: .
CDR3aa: CAISETSGRSNTGELFF
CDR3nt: TGTGCCATCAGCGAGACTAGCGGGCGTTCGAACACCGGGGAGCTGTTTTTT

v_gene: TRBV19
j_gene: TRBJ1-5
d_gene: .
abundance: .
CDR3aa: CASKDTYQPQHF
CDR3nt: TGTGCCAGTAAGGACACTTATCAGCCCCAGCATTTT

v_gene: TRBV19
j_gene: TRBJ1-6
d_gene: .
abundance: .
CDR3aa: CASSIVLPDNSPLHF
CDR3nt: TGTGCCAGTAGTATAGTGTTACCGGATAATTCACCCCTCCACTTT

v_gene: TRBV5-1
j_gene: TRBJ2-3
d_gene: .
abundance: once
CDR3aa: CASSLGQQPDTQYF
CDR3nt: TGCGCCAGCAGCTTGGGGCAACAGCCAGATACGCAGTATTTT

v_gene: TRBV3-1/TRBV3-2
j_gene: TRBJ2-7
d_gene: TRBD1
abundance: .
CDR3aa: CASSRDRGSEQYF
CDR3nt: TGTGCCAGCAGCCGGGACAGAGGTAGCGAGCAGTACTTC